A selection of T cell receptor beta chains follows, all from one sample in a study of preoperative IRX-2 immunotherapy in early breast cancer. The data were produced by immunoSEQ multiplex PCR, yet TCRdb's version contains in-frame clones alone and is incomplete. The sample comprises around 25,000 clones, approximately 77% of which are singletons, and about 6.8% rests with the top ten. Sequenced here: lymph node tissue, sampled after IRX-2 immunotherapy. The receptors originated from a human donor with breast cancer. The CDR3 runs from the conserved cysteine through the conserved F or W. Each record gives: clone size, J gene, D gene, V gene, CDR3 DNA, CDR3 protein. D genes are given only for firm matches. Where a row states a size, it is once, few, many or the class of an expanded clone; other rows omit it.

.	TRBJ2-2	.	TRBV14	TGTGCCAGCAGCCGACAGGGAGGCCCCGGGGAGCTGTTTTTT	CASSRQGGPGELFF
.	TRBJ1-2	.	TRBV28	TGTGCCAGCAGCCCCGACTTTGACTATGGCTACACCTTC	CASSPDFDYGYTF
few	TRBJ1-3	.	TRBV5-1	TGCGCCAGCTCCTCCGGACAGCCTGGAAACACCATATATTTT	CASSSGQPGNTIYF
.	TRBJ2-7	.	TRBV1	TGCGCCAGCAGCCAAGGAGGGGACACGGAATCCTACGAGCAGTACTTC	CASSQGGDTESYEQYF
few	TRBJ2-1	TRBD2	TRBV11-3	TGTGCCAGCAGCTTAGGGGGAACCGGGACTAGCGACCGGAATGAGCAGTTCTTC	CASSLGGTGTSDRNEQFF
.	TRBJ2-1	TRBD2	TRBV23-1	TGCGCCAGCAGCTTTAGCGGGAGGGGTTACAATGAGCAGTTCTTC	CASSFSGRGYNEQFF
.	TRBJ2-7	TRBD2	TRBV6-8	TGTGCCAGCACCTTTTTTACCGGGGAGGGACTAGCGGGAGAGGGGATATCCCGCTACGAGCAGTACTTC	CASTFFTGEGLAGEGISRYEQYF
few	TRBJ2-1	.	TRBV11-3	TGTGCCAGCAGCTTTGGGGGGCGGGAGAGATACAATGAGCAGTTCTTC	CASSFGGRERYNEQFF
.	TRBJ1-5	.	TRBV6-8	TGTGCCAGCAGTTCCGCTGGGGGCCTTTCACAGCCCCAGCATTTT	CASSSAGGLSQPQHF
few	TRBJ1-4	.	TRBV11-3	TGTGCCAGCAGCCCACGGGACGGGCGTAATGAAAAACTGTTTTTT	CASSPRDGRNEKLFF
.	TRBJ1-4	.	TRBV30	TGTGCCTGGAACCGGGACACTAATGAAAAACTGTTTTTT	CAWNRDTNEKLFF
.	TRBJ1-1	TRBD1	TRBV4-1	TGCGCCAGCAGCCAATTGTACAGGGGAGGTCAAACTGAAGCTTTCTTT	CASSQLYRGGQTEAFF
.	TRBJ2-7	TRBD1	TRBV28	TGTGCCAGCAGTTTAGGGACAGGCCCCTACGAGCAGTACTTC	CASSLGTGPYEQYF
.	TRBJ1-5	.	TRBV6-8	TGTGCCAGCAGTGCCAAAAGGTCGGGTTCTGGTAGCAATCAGCCCCAGCATTTT	CASSAKRSGSGSNQPQHF
.	TRBJ1-2	TRBD1	TRBV5-1	TGCGCCAGCAGCTTGCGGCAGGGGGCGGGCTATGGCTACACCTTC	CASSLRQGAGYGYTF
.	TRBJ1-3	.	TRBV7-4	TGTGCCAGCAGCTTAGCGCAAGGGGACACCATATATTTT	CASSLAQGDTIYF
.	TRBJ2-5	TRBD2	TRBV15	TGTGCCACCAGCAGGGGTGTAGCGGGAGTGGAGACCCAGTACTTC	CATSRGVAGVETQYF
.	TRBJ2-5	TRBD2	TRBV5-1	TGCGCCAGCGCCTGGCTGGCGGGGGGCCAAGAGACCCAGTACTTC	CASAWLAGGQETQYF
.	TRBJ1-3	TRBD1	TRBV5-1	TGCGCCAGCAGCCCGAGCGGCGACAGGGCTGGAAACACCATATATTTT	CASSPSGDRAGNTIYF
.	TRBJ2-1	.	TRBV11-3	TGTGCCAGCAGCTTAGAAGGGGGAGTGGACAATGAGCAGTTCTTC	CASSLEGGVDNEQFF
few	TRBJ1-3	.	TRBV19	TGTGCCAGTAGTCGGAGGGGATCTGGAAACACCATATATTTT	CASSRRGSGNTIYF
.	TRBJ1-2	.	TRBV11-3	TGTGCCAGCAGCCCTAGGGCAGGGTACGACTATGGCTACACCTTC	CASSPRAGYDYGYTF
few	TRBJ1-1	.	TRBV28	TGTGCCACCCTCGGGACACCGAACACTGAAGCTTTCTTT	CATLGTPNTEAFF
few	TRBJ2-1	TRBD1	TRBV19	TGTGCCAGTAGTATAGATCAGGACAGGGGGCGATACAATGAGCAGTTCTTC	CASSIDQDRGRYNEQFF
few	TRBJ1-5	.	TRBV19	TGTGCCAGTACCACCAGGGAAGCGAACAATCAGCCCCAGCATTTT	CASTTREANNQPQHF
.	TRBJ1-1	.	TRBV14	TGTGCCAGCAGCCAAGATCTATGGTCGGGCACTGAAGCTTTCTTT	CASSQDLWSGTEAFF
once	TRBJ2-7	.	TRBV6-8	TGTGCCAGCAGTTATACCCCTTGGGGTTCCTACGAGCAGTACTTC	CASSYTPWGSYEQYF
.	TRBJ1-1	.	TRBV11-3	TGTGCCAGCAGCTTGGGGCAGACAAACACTGAAGCTTTCTTT	CASSLGQTNTEAFF
.	TRBJ2-7	TRBD2	TRBV27	TGTGCCAGCAGTCTTGGACTAGCGGGAACCTACGAGCAGTACTTC	CASSLGLAGTYEQYF
.	TRBJ1-2	.	TRBV1	TGCGCCAGCAGCGTGCTCTTTCAGGGTTTATTCGGTGGCTACACCTTC	CASSVLFQGLFGGYTF
.	TRBJ1-4	.	TRBV5-1	TGCGCCAGCAGCTGGGGGGGCGCGGAAGAAAAACTGTTTTTT	CASSWGGAEEKLFF
.	TRBJ2-7	TRBD2	TRBV6-8	TGTGCCAGCCAAAATAGCGGGAGAGGCGGCTACGAGCAGTACTTC	CASQNSGRGGYEQYF
.	TRBJ1-1	.	TRBV11-3	TGTGCCAGCAGCTTAGGGTTAGGTATGAACACTGAAGCTTTTTTT	CASSLGLGMNTEAFF
.	TRBJ1-3	.	TRBV7-7	TGTGCCAGCAGCTTATTACGCCCTAGCTCTGGAAACACCATATATTTT	CASSLLRPSSGNTIYF
medium-sized	TRBJ2-6	.	TRBV6-8	TGTGCCAGCAGGGATGTAAACTCTGGGGCCAACGTCCTGACTTTC	CASRDVNSGANVLTF
.	TRBJ2-7	TRBD2	TRBV6-8	TGTGCCAGCAGTTATTTGGGACTAGGCTACGAGCAGTACTTC	CASSYLGLGYEQYF
.	TRBJ2-6	TRBD2	TRBV6-8	TGTGCCATCAGTCCGGGAGCGGGAGGGGGGTCTGGGGCCAACGTCCTGACTTTC	CAISPGAGGGSGANVLTF
.	TRBJ2-7	TRBD1	TRBV19	TGTGCCAGTAGTATACGACAGGGGGAGCGGAGTAGGTACGAGCAGTACTTC	CASSIRQGERSRYEQYF
medium-sized	TRBJ2-3	TRBD2	TRBV15	TGTGCCACCAGCAGAGATAGGGCGGGAGCGACAGATACGCAGTATTTT	CATSRDRAGATDTQYF
.	TRBJ2-3	TRBD2	TRBV25-1	TGTGCCAGCAGTGGCCTAGCGGGAGGAGATACGCAGTATTTT	CASSGLAGGDTQYF
.	TRBJ1-1	.	TRBV11-3	TGTGCCAGCAGCCCCGGAGTTGGATGGAACACTGAAGCTTTCTTT	CASSPGVGWNTEAFF
few	TRBJ2-7	.	TRBV4-1	TGCGCCAGCGGATCTATTACAGGAATCCCTGAGGGTCGCGAGCAGTACTTC	CASGSITGIPEGREQYF
.	TRBJ1-2	TRBD1	TRBV10-2	TGCGCCAGCAGTAGGCCGGACAGGATCGATGGCTACACCTTC	CASSRPDRIDGYTF
.	TRBJ1-1	.	TRBV6-8	TGTGCCACCACTTCCAGGGCGACTGAAGCTTTCTTT	CATTSRATEAFF
.	TRBJ2-5	.	TRBV30	TGTGCCTGGAGTATCGAGGGAGAGACCCAGTACTTC	CAWSIEGETQYF
few	TRBJ2-1	.	TRBV18	TGTGCCAGCTCACCCCAGCGGTACTCCTACAATGAGCAGTTCTTC	CASSPQRYSYNEQFF
.	TRBJ1-5	.	TRBV22-1	TGTGCCAGCAGTTTTCTGTCGAATGGTGGGCCCCAGCATTTT	CASSFLSNGGPQHF
.	TRBJ1-3	TRBD1	TRBV11-3	TGTGCCAGCAGCTTAGTAGCAGGGGGCGGAAACACCATATATTTT	CASSLVAGGGNTIYF
.	TRBJ2-7	.	TRBV30	TGTGCCTGGAGTAATTGGGTCTCCTACGAGCAGTACTTC	CAWSNWVSYEQYF
.	TRBJ2-1	TRBD2	TRBV19	TGTGCCAGTAGTATAGTCTCTAGCGGTAAAGTATTAGGGAGTGAGCAGTTCTTC	CASSIVSSGKVLGSEQFF
few	TRBJ2-4	.	TRBV18	TGTGCCAGCTCACCACGGGAAGAGCGGGACATTCAGTACTTC	CASSPREERDIQYF
few	TRBJ1-2	TRBD1	TRBV6-8	TGTGCCAGCAGTTTGTCAGGGGGCAACTATGGCTACACCTTC	CASSLSGGNYGYTF